These 15 T cell receptor beta chains originate from one sample sequenced in a study. Amplification of TRBV12-4/TRBJ1-2 clonotypes used adaptor-ligated barcode primers. TCRdb fed the multiplex PCR reads into MiXCR, producing one record per CDR3 protein. The sample lists roughly 920 distinct CDR3 sequences, more than 4.5% seen once, with roughly 15% in the top ten. Specimen: memory CD4+ T cells sorted from blood. Subset described: memory CD4+ T cells, CD4+CD45RO+CD25-. Source of these receptors: a female donor with breast cancer.

This clonotype is medium-sized (0.01 to 0.1%) in the sample. At one end, the junction sequence differs from germline, possibly due to a read error. This sequence joins TRBV12-3 or TRBV12-4 and TRBJ1-2, with 7 bases matching TRBD1. The CDR3 consists of 13 residues. CDR3 nucleotide sequence: TGTGCAAGCAGTCCCGGGACAGTCTATGGCTACACCTTC. Amino acid sequence: CASSPGTVYGYTF.

This clonotype rates as large. The chain couples TRBV12-3 or TRBV12-4 to TRBJ1-2; TRBD1 is a possible D gene (5 bases). The length of the CDR3 is 11 residues. Trimming left V 9 bases short and J 4 bases short, with 9 bases between. DNA for the CDR3: TGTGCCAGTGTCGACAGCTATGGCTACACCTTC. Its translation: CASVDSYGYTF.

In its sample, this clonotype is medium-sized (0.01 to 0.1%). CDR3 DNA: TGTGCCAGCAGAATCTCCGTGGATGGCTACACCTTC. Its protein product is CASRISVDGYTF. The genes are TRBV12-3 or TRBV12-4 and TRBJ1-2; D unclear. The CDR3 consists of 12 residues. Trimming took off 6 bases at V and 6 bases at J, with 11 bases between the two ends.

In its sample, this clonotype ranks as medium-sized. This chain uses TRBV12-3 or TRBV12-4 with TRBJ1-2, with 8 nucleotides matching TRBD1. The CDR3 contains 18 residues. V lost 6 bases and J lost 2; bases outside the gene matches: 17. The CDR3 DNA sequence: TGTGCCAGCAGCCGACTAGGGTTCCGGGACAGGTCGAACTATGGCTACACCTTC. As protein: CASSRLGFRDRSNYGYTF.

Concerning this clonotype: Just one base apart from a much larger clone, this may be a read error. The V call is TRBV12-3 or TRBV12-4, the J call TRBJ1-2, with no clear D. The V and J ends lost 8 bases and 7 bases respectively, with 20 bases between them. The CDR3 sequence is 14 residues long. The CDR3 DNA follows: TGTGCCAGCCGGGGAGAGGCGACTTTCGGTGGCTACACCTTC. The encoded protein is CASRGEATFGGYTF.

This clonotype qualifies as medium-sized. V and J are TRBV12-3 or TRBV12-4 and TRBJ1-2; a possible D gene is TRBD1 (6 bases). V shed 3 bases and J shed 6 bases, with 17 bases lying between them. The CDR3 totals 15 residues. The CDR3 bases are TGTGCCAGCAGTTTTAACAGGGAATGGGCGGATGGCTACACCTTC. Protein product: CASSFNREWADGYTF.

By proportion, this clonotype is medium-sized. The chain has TRBV12-3 or TRBV12-4 and TRBJ1-2; 7 bases align to TRBD1. CDR3 size: 14 residues. J lost 6 bases, V lost 6 bases, and 10 bases had no gene match. DNA of the CDR3: TGTGCCAGCAGCTATGCCGGGACAGACAATGGCTACACCTTC. This codes for CASSYAGTDNGYTF.

By proportion, this clonotype is medium-sized. The rearrangement uses TRBV12-3 or TRBV12-4 and TRBJ1-2, with D hard to call. This CDR3 comprises 12 residues. V was pared by 3 bases and J by 4 bases, with 6 bases between. The CDR3 DNA reads as TGTGCCAGCAGTTTGAGCATCTATGGCTACACCTTC. Amino acids: CASSLSIYGYTF.

Judged by abundance, this clonotype is medium-sized. The V call is TRBV12-3 or TRBV12-4, the J call TRBJ1-2; D is unclear. Trimming left V 6 bases short and J 5 bases short, with 7 bases between. CDR3 length: 11 residues. The CDR3 bases are TGTGCCAGCAGCGAGAAGTATGGCTACACCTTC. This gives the protein CASSEKYGYTF.

In its sample, this clonotype ranks as medium-sized (0.01 to 0.1%). The V call is TRBV12-3 or TRBV12-4, the J call TRBJ1-2; D is undetermined. The CDR3 has 17 residues. Trimming took off 3 bases at V and 0 bases at J, with 17 bases between the two ends. CDR3 region: CASSLGRADLANYGYTF. The CDR3 nucleotides read TGTGCCAGCAGTTTGGGGAGAGCTGATTTAGCTAACTATGGCTACACCTTC.

By share, this clonotype ranks as medium-sized. V gene TRBV12-3 or TRBV12-4 combines with J gene TRBJ1-2; 7 bases match TRBD1. V lost 4 bases to trimming and J lost 5 bases; unmatched junction nucleotides: 7. CDR3 length equals 14 residues. Here the CDR3 reads CASSSITGAYGYTF. Written as DNA, the CDR3 is TGTGCCAGCAGTTCCATTACAGGGGCTTATGGCTACACCTTC.

This clonotype was detected only a few times. The CDR3 DNA reads as TGTGCCAGCAATCCGGGACAGGAGAACTATGGCTACACCTTC. Amino acid sequence: CASNPGQENYGYTF. V and J are TRBV12-3 or TRBV12-4 and TRBJ1-2, with 8 nucleotides matching TRBD1. Trimming at V came to 7 bases and at J to 2 bases, leaving 6 bases not matched to a gene. The CDR3 runs 14 residues.

Judged by abundance, this clonotype is medium-sized (0.01 to 0.1%). The rearrangement uses TRBV12-3 or TRBV12-4 and TRBJ1-2; TRBD1 is a possible D gene (5 bases). The CDR3 sequence is 15 residues long. V lost 6 bases to trimming and J lost 2 bases, with 16 bases between them. In DNA form, the CDR3 reads TGTGCCAGCAGCCCCTTGGGACGGACGAACTATGGCTACACCTTC. This encodes CASSPLGRTNYGYTF.

The rearrangement links TRBV12-3 or TRBV12-4 to TRBJ1-2; a possible D gene is TRBD1 (6 bases). The CDR3 contains 13 residues. Trimming took 5 bases from V and 4 from J, leaving 11 bases between them. CDR3 in DNA: TGTGCCAGCAGTGCCCGGACAGCCTATGGCTACACCTTC. It specifies CASSARTAYGYTF.

By share of the sample, this clonotype is medium-sized (0.01 to 0.1%). The gene calls are TRBV12-3 or TRBV12-4 and TRBJ1-2; D uncertain. Trimming pared 2 bases from V and 3 bases from J, leaving 13 bases between. The length of the CDR3 is 15 residues. DNA of the CDR3: TGTGCCAGCAGTTTAAGTGGAATGGGGTACTATGGCTACACCTTC. It translates to CASSLSGMGYYGYTF.